These 23 T cell receptor beta chains were all obtained from the same sample, sequenced in a study of T cells in Graves' hyperthyroidism and ophthalmopathy. Researchers amplified the TCR beta CDR3 regions from RNA transcripts. TCR CDR3 regions were first amplified by RT-PCR with HTBI primers. MiXCR was run by TCRdb on the multiplex PCR reads, yielding one entry per CDR3 protein. The sample has approximately 530,000 distinct CDR3 sequences; 16% are singletons. The material sequenced was blood. These receptors were collected from a young woman with Graves' hyperthyroidism.

V gene TRBV10-2 combines with J gene TRBJ1-6, with 9 bases identical to TRBD1. This CDR3 has 15 residues. In germline, CDR1 is WSHSY, CDR2 SAAADI. With 6 bases clipped from V and 10 bases from J, the junction kept 10 bases outside the gene matches. The CDR3 sequence is CASRGSGTGPSPLHF. The CDR3, as DNA: TGCGCCAGCAGGGGCTCCGGGACAGGGCCATCACCCCTCCACTTT.

There are a few counts of this clonotype. The V gene is TRBV27, the J gene TRBJ2-2, with TRBD2 as a possible D gene (6 bases). Trimming took 6 bases from V and 3 from J, leaving 14 bases between them. The CDR3 runs 15 residues. Germline CDR1 is MNHEY and CDR2 is SMNVEV (reference sequence). This CDR3 reads CASSRNPGDTGELFF. The DNA of the CDR3 is TGTGCCAGCAGCCGGAACCCGGGGGACACCGGGGAGCTGTTTTTT.

This clonotype came up many times. The CDR3 spells CASSVEWGDTDTQYF. The CDR3, as DNA: TGTGCCAGCAGTGTTGAGTGGGGGGACACAGATACGCAGTATTTT. The chain uses TRBV2 and TRBJ2-3; the D gene is possibly TRBD2 (6 bases). Germline V gives CDR1 SNHLY, CDR2 FYNNEI. Trimming took off 4 bases at V and 2 bases at J, with 13 bases between the two ends. The CDR3 is made up of 15 amino acids.

The sample holds many counts of this clonotype. This chain connects TRBV6-5 to TRBJ2-7, with a possible D match to TRBD1 (6 bases). V was shortened by 0 bases and J by 7 bases, with 16 bases between the two germline ends. Germline CDR1 and CDR2: MNHEY and SVGAGI. The CDR3 length is 15 residues. CDR3 sequence reads: CASSYSTVAGTEQYF. The CDR3 bases are TGTGCCAGCAGTTACTCGACGGTAGCAGGGACAGAGCAGTACTTC.

This clonotype was observed at least ten times. The V and J genes are TRBV12-3 or TRBV12-4 and TRBJ2-7; tentatively, D is TRBD1 (6 bases). V lost 2 bases and J lost 2, with 10 bases in between. The length of the CDR3 is 14 residues. The DNA for the CDR3 is TGTGCCAGCAGTTTACAGGGGACGGCCTACGAGCAGTACTTC. Its translation is CASSLQGTAYEQYF.

This rearrangement joins TRBV28 to TRBJ1-1; 7 nucleotides match TRBD1. The CDR3 loop spans 16 amino acids. The trim removed 3 bases at V and 0 bases at J, leaving 7 bases unmatched. Germline lookup yields CDR1 MDHEN and CDR2 SYDVKM. The CDR3 DNA sequence: TGTGCCAGCAGTTTGTTAGGGGGCCCCATGAACACTGAAGCTTTCTTT. Encoded protein: CASSLLGGPMNTEAFF.

In regard to this clonotype: At one end, the junction sequence differs from germline, possibly due to a read error. This chain links TRBV5-1 with TRBJ1-1, with TRBD1 matching over 8 bases. Germline-derived CDR1 and CDR2 are SGHRS and YFSETQ. This CDR3 is 15 amino acids long. CDR3 DNA sequence: TGCGCCAGCAGCTTAGGACAGGGATCGAACACTGTAGCTTTCTTT. Translation: CASSLGQGSNTVAFF.

J is TRBJ2-2 and V is TRBV24-1; possibly TRBD2 for D (7 bases). The V and J ends lost 5 bases and 3 bases respectively, with 18 bases between them. CDR1 and CDR2 from the germline V gene are KGHDR and SFDVKD. CDR3 size: 17 residues. DNA of the CDR3: TGTGCCACCAGTGCCCCGGGGGGCAGGGATGACACCGGGGAGCTGTTTTTT. Translation gives CATSAPGGRDDTGELFF.

In this sample, this clonotype turned up many times. The CDR3 sequence: CASSLRGRGGEQFF. Here the CDR3 DNA reads TGTGCCAGCAGTTTAAGGGGGAGGGGGGGTGAGCAGTTCTTC. This chain links TRBV28 with TRBJ2-1; D perhaps matches TRBD2 (7 bases). Per the germline V gene, CDR1 is MDHEN and CDR2 is SYDVKM. V lost 2 bases and J lost 9, with 14 bases in between. The CDR3 covers 14 residues.

V and J are TRBV18 and TRBJ1-2; D unclear. The germline gives CDR1 KGHSH, CDR2 LQKENI. V gave up 0 bases and J gave up 8 bases, with 13 bases separating them. The CDR3 totals 14 residues. The chain's CDR3 is CASSPPVIYGGYTF. In DNA form, the CDR3 reads TGTGCCAGCTCACCACCGGTGATATACGGAGGCTACACCTTC.

This chain links TRBV29-1 with TRBJ2-5; TRBD1 is a possible D gene (6 bases). Germline V gives CDR1 SQVTM, CDR2 ANQGSEA. Between the trimmed V and J ends, which lost 4 bases and 2 bases, there was a span of 14 bases. CDR3 length: 14 amino acids. The CDR3: CSVGVRGLQETQYF. The CDR3 DNA is TGCAGCGTTGGGGTCAGGGGTTTACAAGAGACCCAGTACTTC. Based on the CDR3 plus reference TRBV29-1 and TRBJ2-5, the full variable domain is SAVISQKPSRDICQRGTSLTIQCQVDSQVTMMFWYRQQPGQSLTLIATANQGSEATYESGFVIDKFPISRPNLTFSTLTVSNMSPEDSSIYLCSVGVRGLQETQYFGPGTRLLVL.

This clonotype was counted at least ten times. This sequence joins TRBV20-1 and TRBJ2-1; D unresolved. This CDR3 is 13 amino acids long. Deletions cut 0 bases from V and 8 bases from J, with 11 bases between. CDR1 and CDR2 (germline): DFQATT, SNEGSKA (reference sequence). In DNA, the CDR3 is TGCAGTGCTAGAGATATTGGTTTCCATGAGCAGTTCTTC. Translated: CSARDIGFHEQFF.

In its sample, this clonotype was seen many times. J is TRBJ2-2 and V is TRBV6-1, with D maybe TRBD1 (8 bases). Germline V gene lookup returns CDR1 MNHNS and CDR2 SASEGT. V lost 7 bases and J lost 5, with 20 bases in between. This CDR3 has 16 residues. In nucleotides, the CDR3 is TGTGCCAGCACTCTTGGACAGGGAGGGAGAACCGGGGAGCTGTTTTTT. Protein sequence: CASTLGQGGRTGELFF.

This clonotype was recorded a few times. This chain connects TRBV10-3 to TRBJ1-1, with D hard to call. Trimming pared 2 bases from V and 0 bases from J, leaving 7 bases between. Germline-derived CDR1 and CDR2 are ENHRY and SYGVKD. CDR3 size: 14 residues. The DNA for the CDR3 is TGTGCCATCAGTGAGAACCGTATGAACACTGAAGCTTTCTTT. Translation: CAISENRMNTEAFF.

A few counts support this clonotype. The chain is built from TRBV3-1 and TRBJ2-2; possible D gene TRBD2, 6 bases. The V gene lost 5 bases and the J gene lost 2 bases, with 15 bases spanning the gap. The CDR3 consists of 16 residues. Germline CDR1 and CDR2: LGHDT and YNNKEL (reference sequence). CDR3 DNA sequence: TGTGCCAGCAGCTCCCCCGATGGACTAAACACCGGGGAGCTGTTTTTT. It is translated as CASSSPDGLNTGELFF.

This clonotype was observed a few times. This chain connects TRBV29-1 to TRBJ2-3; the match to TRBD2 covers 7 bases. CDR3 length equals 11 residues. Germline lookup yields CDR1 SQVTM and CDR2 ANQGSEA. With 6 bases clipped from V and 6 bases from J, the junction kept 3 bases outside the gene matches. The CDR3 loop reads CSVDGGDTQYF. As DNA, the CDR3 is TGCAGCGTGGACGGGGGGGATACGCAGTATTTT.

The sample holds many counts of this clonotype. The V call is TRBV6-1, the J call TRBJ1-5; D may be TRBD1 (5 bases). V was shortened by 10 bases and J by 2 bases, with 27 bases between the two germline ends. CDR3 length: 18 amino acids. Germline CDR1 and CDR2: MNHNS and SASEGT. CDR3 sequence (DNA): TGTGCCACCCTCCAGGGTGGAGGAGTGCTGTTGGGCAATCAGCCCCAGCATTTT. Amino acids: CATLQGGGVLLGNQPQHF.

This clonotype was recorded many times. J is TRBJ1-5 and V is TRBV12-3 or TRBV12-4, with 8 nucleotides matching TRBD1. The CDR3 extends over 19 amino acids. Trimming took 4 bases from V and 2 from J; bases not matched to a gene: 16. The CDR3 loop is CASSSAGTGDYSRNQPQHF. The CDR3, as DNA: TGTGCCAGCAGTTCCGCCGGGACAGGAGATTATAGTCGCAATCAGCCCCAGCATTTT.

This chain joins TRBV4-3 and TRBJ2-7; no firm D call. Trimming took 1 base from V and 4 from J, leaving 14 bases between them. The CDR3 runs 15 residues. The germline V gene encodes CDR1 LGHNA and CDR2 YSLEER. The CDR3 DNA reads as TGCGCCAGCAGCCAAGGGCAGGACGGGTCTTACGAGCAGTACTTC. It yields the protein CASSQGQDGSYEQYF.

This CDR3 is CASNGQVRYNEQFF. The CDR3 nucleotides read TGTGCCAGCAATGGACAGGTCCGCTACAATGAGCAGTTCTTC. This sequence joins TRBV12-3 or TRBV12-4 and TRBJ2-1; the match to TRBD1 covers 7 bases. The ends lost 7 bases at V and 3 bases at J; junction bases unmatched: 6. The CDR3 has 14 amino acids.

This clonotype was counted many times. The chain combines TRBV24-1 with TRBJ2-5, with 10 bases fitting TRBD1. Germline V CDR1 and CDR2: KGHDR, SFDVKD. There are 15 residues in the CDR3. The V and J ends lost 3 bases and 5 bases, in that order; junction bases with no gene match: 5. This CDR3 is CATSDPTGGGETQYF. The CDR3 region has the DNA TGTGCCACCAGTGATCCGACAGGGGGCGGCGAGACCCAGTACTTC.

The table lists this clonotype with a few counts. The V and J genes are TRBV3-1 and TRBJ2-7; 7 bases agree with TRBD2. CDR3 length: 14 residues. The ends lost 6 bases at V and 0 bases at J; junction bases unmatched: 5. Germline V gene sequence: CDR1 LGHDT, CDR2 YNNKEL (reference sequence). CDR3 region: CASSHTSVSYEQYF. The CDR3 DNA reads as TGTGCCAGCAGTCACACTAGCGTCTCCTACGAGCAGTACTTC.

This clonotype was recorded a few times. The V and J genes are TRBV7-2 and TRBJ1-3, with 8 bases that match TRBD1. This CDR3 comprises 16 residues. Germline CDR1 SGHTA, CDR2 FQGNSA. The trim removed 5 bases at V and 5 bases at J, leaving 11 bases unmatched. The CDR3 loop is CASSPTTGAIRNTIYF. CDR3 coding DNA: TGTGCCAGCAGCCCGACGACAGGGGCCATAAGAAACACCATATATTTT. Looking up the rest from reference TRBV7-2 and TRBJ1-3 gives the full variable domain: GAGVSQSPSNKVTEKGKDVELRCDPISGHTALYWYRQSLGQGLEFLIYFQGNSAPDKSGLPSDRFSAERTGGSVSTLTIQRTQQEDSAVYLCASSPTTGAIRNTIYFGEGSWLTVV.